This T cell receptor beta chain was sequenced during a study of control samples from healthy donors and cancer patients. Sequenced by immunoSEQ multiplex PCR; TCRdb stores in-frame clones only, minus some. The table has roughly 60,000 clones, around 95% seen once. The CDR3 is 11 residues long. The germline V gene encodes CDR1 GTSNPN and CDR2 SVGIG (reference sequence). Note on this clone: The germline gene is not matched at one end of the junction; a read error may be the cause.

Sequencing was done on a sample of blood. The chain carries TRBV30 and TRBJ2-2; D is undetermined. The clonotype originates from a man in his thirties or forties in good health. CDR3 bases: TGTGCATGGACGGGCATCGGGGAGCTGTTTTTT. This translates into CAWTGIGELFF.